This T cell receptor (beta chain) was sequenced for a study of blood T cell repertoires in COVID-19. The overall study: The United States, Italy and Spain provided the acute and convalescent COVID-19 samples. T cells, B-cell-depleted T cells, or PBMCs supplied cDNA or gDNA.

Per the authors' pipeline: Quantification of nucleated cells was approximated via reference gene primer amplification. This table comes from immunoSEQ multiplex PCR, and its TCRdb copy is limited to in-frame clones, with some not included. That table supplies the V and J calls and clone size; D and trimming were determined from the DNA. The sample yields roughly 200,000 clones, roughly 80% seen once. Seattle enrolled patients during active infection and tracked them longitudinally. Per the germline V gene, CDR1 is LGHDT and CDR2 is YNNKEL (reference sequence). Trimming at V came to 4 bases and at J to 2 bases, leaving 10 bases not matched to a gene. CDR3 length equals 17 residues.

Sequencing was done on a sample of peripheral blood. The sequence came from a woman aged 60-75 years with COVID-19, enrolled during active disease. The chain has TRBV3-1 (or the pseudogene TRBV3-2) and TRBJ2-2, with 7 positions matching TRBD2. CDR3 nucleotides: TGTGCCAGCAGCCCCTTCCTCGGGGGGTTAAACACCGGGGAGCTGTTTTTT. Its translation is CASSPFLGGLNTGELFF.